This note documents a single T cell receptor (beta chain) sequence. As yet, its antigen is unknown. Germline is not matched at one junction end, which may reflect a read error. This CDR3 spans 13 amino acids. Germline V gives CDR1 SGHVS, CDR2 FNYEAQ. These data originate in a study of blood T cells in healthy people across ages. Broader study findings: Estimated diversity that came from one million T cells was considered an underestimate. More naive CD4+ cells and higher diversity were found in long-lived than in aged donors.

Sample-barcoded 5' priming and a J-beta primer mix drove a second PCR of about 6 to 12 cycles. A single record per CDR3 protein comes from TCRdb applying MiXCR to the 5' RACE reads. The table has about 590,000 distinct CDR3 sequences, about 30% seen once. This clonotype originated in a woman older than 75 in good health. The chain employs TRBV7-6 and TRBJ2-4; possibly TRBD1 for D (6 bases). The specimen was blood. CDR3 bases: TGTGCTAGCAGCTTAGATACAGGGAGCATTCAGTACTTC. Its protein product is CASSLDTGSIQYF.